Shown below are 10 T cell receptor beta chains from a single sample sequenced in a study of T-cell memory formation after mild COVID-19. TCRdb used MiXCR to reprocess the 5' RACE reads, holding one entry per CDR3 protein. In the table there are about 390,000 distinct CDR3 sequences, roughly 15% of which are singletons. The sequenced material came from PBMCs or a T cell subset sorted from them (not recorded which). The origin of the receptors is a man between 18 and 29 years old who had mild COVID-19 (a few samples of this study predate the infection). Cell type and time point are not known.

CDR3 DNA sequence: TGTGCCAGCAGCCAAGATTACGGGACCGGGGAGCTGTTTTTT. Translated, it gives CASSQDYGTGELFF. The V call is TRBV4-2, the J call TRBJ2-2; D gene ambiguous. The CDR3 loop spans 14 amino acids. V was shortened by 0 bases and J by 5 bases, with 7 bases between the two germline ends. Germline V gene sequence: CDR1 LGHNA, CDR2 YNFKEQ.

The CDR3: CSVGTGGGYTF. CDR3 DNA: TGCAGCGTCGGGACAGGGGGCGGCTACACCTTC. This chain uses TRBV29-1 with TRBJ1-2; TRBD1 aligns across 12 bases. The germline CDR1 and CDR2 sequences are SQVTM and ANQGSEA. The V gene end was trimmed by 6 bases and the J gene end by 8 bases; junction bases not matched to a gene: 1. The CDR3 totals 11 residues.

This clonotype was observed a few times. V and J are TRBV10-3 and TRBJ2-3; possibly TRBD1 for D (5 bases). CDR3 size: 11 residues. From germline, CDR1 is ENHRY and CDR2 SYGVKD. V was cut by 8 bases and J by 4 bases, with 7 bases left in between. The CDR3 here is CAIQGADTQYF. DNA for the CDR3: TGTGCCATCCAAGGGGCAGATACGCAGTATTTT.

This clonotype was found a few times. The gene calls are TRBV6-1 and TRBJ2-7; D is uncertain. CDR1 is MNHNS and CDR2 is SASEGT in the germline V gene. V was trimmed by 4 bases and J by 0 bases, leaving 10 bases between them. The CDR3 sequence is 14 residues long. CDR3 coding DNA: TGTGCCAGCAGTGTATACAGTAACTCCTACGAGCAGTACGTC. Its protein is CASSVYSNSYEQYV.

In this sample, this clonotype turned up a few times. This chain connects TRBV7-3 to TRBJ2-2; 8 nucleotides line up with TRBD1. There are 16 residues in the CDR3. CDR1 and CDR2 from the germline V gene are SGHTA and FQGTGA. The J segment lost 3 bases and the V segment lost 4 bases, leaving 7 bases of the junction unmatched. The CDR3 DNA follows: TGTGCCAGCAGCTCCAGGTTACAGGGGGACACCGGGGAGCTGTTTTTT. It specifies CASSSRLQGDTGELFF.

V gene TRBV6-1 combines with J gene TRBJ2-7; 11 nucleotides agree with TRBD1. In germline, CDR1 is MNHNS, CDR2 SASEGT. CDR3 size: 13 residues. V shed 6 bases, J shed 7 bases, and the junction held 5 bases outside the gene matches. The CDR3, as DNA: TGTGCCAGCAGACGGACAGGGGGCTGGGAGCAGTACGTC. This sequence encodes CASRRTGGWEQYV.

The sample holds a few counts of this clonotype. The rearrangement uses TRBV12-3 or TRBV12-4 and TRBJ1-5; D perhaps matches TRBD1 (6 bases). CDR3 size: 14 residues. V was pared by 6 bases and J by 5 bases, with 14 bases between. CDR3 bases: TGTGCCAGCAGCCCCCTTAGGGGGGATCAGCCCCAGCATTTT. Translating it yields CASSPLRGDQPQHF.

This clonotype was observed a few times. The genes are TRBV5-6 and TRBJ1-4; D call uncertain. The V end lost 2 bases, the J end lost 8 bases, and 13 bases lay between the germline ends. CDR3 length equals 14 residues. Germline V gives CDR1 SGHDT, CDR2 YYEEEE. The CDR3 region is CASSFGPPREKLFF. CDR3 DNA sequence: TGTGCCAGCAGCTTCGGTCCACCAAGGGAAAAACTGTTTTTT.

This clonotype was picked up a small number of times. This rearrangement joins TRBV2 to TRBJ2-7; D possibly matches TRBD1 or TRBD2 (5 bases each). The germline CDR1 and CDR2 sequences are SNHLY and FYNNEI. The CDR3 extends over 16 amino acids. V lost 2 bases to trimming and J lost 1 base, with 15 bases between them. CDR3 sequence reads: CASSESWDPGSYEQYF. The CDR3 DNA is TGTGCCAGCAGTGAATCTTGGGACCCTGGATCCTACGAGCAGTACTTC.

This clonotype was recorded a few times. The chain recombines TRBV6-4 with TRBJ2-7; tentative D call: TRBD1 (7 bases). Trimming took 7 bases from V and 5 from J, leaving 12 bases between them. Germline CDR1 is MRHNA and CDR2 is SNTAGT. CDR3 size: 12 residues. CDR3 protein: CASIDREDEQYF. The CDR3 nucleotides read TGTGCCAGCATAGACAGGGAGGACGAGCAGTACTTC.